This T cell receptor (beta chain) is drawn from a study of blood T cell repertoires in COVID-19. This CDR3 contains 12 residues. The germline gives CDR1 SGHDT, CDR2 YYEEEE. V was shortened by 3 bases and J by 2 bases, with 5 bases between the two germline ends. Only in-frame clones appear in the TCRdb table, and some are missing; sequencing was by immunoSEQ multiplex PCR. The data contain roughly 250,000 clones, roughly 86% of them singletons. This chain links TRBV5-6 with TRBJ2-5; D not certain. The sequenced material came from PBMCs or T cells enriched from blood (not recorded which). The clonotype originates from a woman between 50 and 59 years old who had recovered from COVID-19. The CDR3 spells CASSSVQETQYF. In nucleotides, the CDR3 is TGTGCCAGCAGCTCGGTTCAAGAGACCCAGTACTTC.